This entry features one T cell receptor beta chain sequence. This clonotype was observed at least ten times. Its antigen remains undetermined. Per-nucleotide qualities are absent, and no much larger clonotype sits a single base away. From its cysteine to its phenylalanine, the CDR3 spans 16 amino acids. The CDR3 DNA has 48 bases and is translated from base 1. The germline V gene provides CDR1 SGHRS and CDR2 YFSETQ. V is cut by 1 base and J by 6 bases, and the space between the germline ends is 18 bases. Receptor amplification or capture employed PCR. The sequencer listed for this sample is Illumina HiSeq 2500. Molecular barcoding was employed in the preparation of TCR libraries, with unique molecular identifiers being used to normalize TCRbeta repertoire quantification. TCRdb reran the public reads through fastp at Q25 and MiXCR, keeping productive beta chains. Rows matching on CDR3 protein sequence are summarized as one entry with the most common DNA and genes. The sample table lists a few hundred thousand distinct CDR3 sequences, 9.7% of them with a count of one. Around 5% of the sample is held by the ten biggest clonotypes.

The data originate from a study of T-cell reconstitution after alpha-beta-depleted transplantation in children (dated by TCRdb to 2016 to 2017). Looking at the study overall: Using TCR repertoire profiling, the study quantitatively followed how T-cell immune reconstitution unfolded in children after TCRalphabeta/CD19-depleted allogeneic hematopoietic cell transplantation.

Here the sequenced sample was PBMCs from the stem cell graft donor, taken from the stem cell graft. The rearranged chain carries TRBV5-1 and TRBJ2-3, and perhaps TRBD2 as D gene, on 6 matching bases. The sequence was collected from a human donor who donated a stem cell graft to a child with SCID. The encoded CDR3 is CASSLNAGHAGDTQYF. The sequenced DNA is TGCGCCAGCAGCTTGAATGCAGGACATGCGGGGGATACGCAGTATTTT. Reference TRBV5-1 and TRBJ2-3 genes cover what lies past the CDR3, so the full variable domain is KAGVTQTPRYLIKTRGQQVTLSCSPISGHRSVSWYQQTPGQGLQFLFEYFSETQRNKGNFPGRFSGRQFSNSRSEMNVSTLELGDSALYLCASSLNAGHAGDTQYFGPGTRLTVL.